This is a list of T cell receptor beta chains from one sample in a study of cytomegalovirus exposure and HLA in healthy donors. The data were produced by immunoSEQ multiplex PCR, yet TCRdb's version contains in-frame clones alone and is incomplete. The data show approximately 150,000 clones, with about two thirds seen just once and less than 2.5% held by the top ten. Sequencing input: PBMCs. The receptors stem from a human donor in good health. CDR3s include the opening cysteine and the closing phenylalanine or tryptophan. Each record gives: J gene, D gene, V gene, clone size, CDR3 DNA, CDR3 protein. A D gene is named only where the DNA matches it firmly. Where a row states a size, it is once, few, many or the class of an expanded clone; other rows omit it.

>TRBJ1-1|TRBD1|TRBV5-1|once
TGCGCCAGCAGCCCGGGGACAGGGGGCTTGGTCACTGAAGCTTTCTTT
CASSPGTGGLVTEAFF
>TRBJ2-6|TRBD1|TRBV15|NA
TGTGCCACCAGCAGGGACAGGGTTTTATACGTCCTGACTTTC
CATSRDRVLYVLTF
>TRBJ2-7|TRBD1|TRBV11-2|few
TGTGCCAGCAGCTTAGAGTTGGACAGGGCCTACGAGCAGTACTTC
CASSLELDRAYEQYF
>TRBJ1-1|NA|TRBV19|once
TGTGCCAGTAGTTTTGGGGGGGAGAACACTGAAGCTTTCTTT
CASSFGGENTEAFF
>TRBJ2-7|TRBD2|TRBV6-1|NA
TGTGCCAACGAGACTAGCGGGGCCTACGAGCAGTACTTC
CANETSGAYEQYF
>TRBJ2-6|NA|TRBV21-1|NA
TGTGCCAGCAGCACTGAGAACAGGGGGAGGGGCTCTGGGGCCAACGTCCTGACTTTC
CASSTENRGRGSGANVLTF
>TRBJ2-7|TRBD2|TRBV15|NA
TGTGCCACCAGCAGAACCTCCGGGACTAGCGGGCCGTACGAGCAGTACTTC
CATSRTSGTSGPYEQYF
>TRBJ2-7|TRBD2|TRBV6-1|few
TGTGCCAGCAGTGAACTTGGGAGGGCCTACGAGCAGTACTTC
CASSELGRAYEQYF
>TRBJ2-1|TRBD2|TRBV18|once
TGTGCCAGCTCACCTCCGGGGGGGACCTCGTATGAGCAGTTCTTC
CASSPPGGTSYEQFF
>TRBJ2-7|TRBD1|TRBV30|NA
TGTGCCTGGGGACAGGGGCCCTACGAGCAGTACTTC
CAWGQGPYEQYF